This T cell receptor (beta chain) was captured in a study of radiotherapy plus CTLA-4 blockade in lung cancer. Study context: About a sixth of enrolled patients responded objectively, and approximately 30% had disease control. Study results and limitations: Interferon-beta, together with early blood T cell clone dynamics, reportedly best predicted response. The study found tumor-derived TCR clones expanded in blood after radiotherapy plus ipilimumab.

In the case of this clone: Its antigen is undetermined.

The germline CDR1 and CDR2 sequences are MDHEN and SYDVKM. The CDR3 is 14 residues long. V lost 6 bases and J lost 8; bases outside the gene matches: 6. Sequencing was performed with immunoSEQ multiplex PCR; in TCRdb, only in-frame clones are kept and a portion is missing. The data show 35,000 to 40,000 clones, around 85% seen once. Patients with chemo-refractory metastatic non-small-cell lung cancer received focal radiation plus CTLA-4 blockade with ipilimumab. This clonotype was sampled from a human donor with non-small cell lung cancer whose response to radiotherapy plus ipilimumab could not be evaluated. Sequencing was performed on peripheral blood, taken from a patient treated with radiotherapy plus ipilimumab. The V call is TRBV28, the J call TRBJ1-6; 8 bases agree with TRBD1. CDR3 protein: CASRVTGVYSPLHF. The CDR3 nucleotides are TGTGCCAGCAGAGTGACAGGGGTGTATTCACCCCTCCACTTT.